This TCR beta chain was profiled in a study of vaccination effects on CD4 cells after COVID-19. The CDR3 is 13 residues long. Trimming cost V 4 bases and J 2 bases, with 9 bases left between them. Looked up from germline, CDR1 is WSHSY and CDR2 is SAAADI. As to this clone: The antigen is not known.

Ahead of sequencing, the ViraFEST assay grew antigen-specific CD4+ T cells using viral peptide pools. Following culture for approximately 11 days, CD4+ T cells were isolated. BNT162b2 vaccine or mRNA-1273 vaccine was given to participants in two doses. Only in-frame clones appear in the TCRdb table, and some are missing; sequencing was by immunoSEQ multiplex PCR. The profile shows some 34,000 clones, roughly 82% of them singletons. The gene calls are TRBV10-2 and TRBJ2-7; the D is unclear. The TCR comes from a human donor who received a COVID-19 vaccine. Some clones in this sample may be carry-over from other donors' samples. Material: CD4+ T cells from PBMCs cultured with HCoV-NL63 spike peptides, obtained after COVID-19 vaccination. The CDR3 protein is CASSVTATYEQYV. The CDR3 coding sequence is TGCGCCAGCAGTGTTACAGCCACCTACGAGCAGTACGTC.